A single sample is the source of the 19 T cell receptor beta chains below, sequenced in a study of identical twins. TCRdb re-called the 5' RACE reads with MiXCR, one entry per CDR3 protein. The table includes 500,000 to 600,000 distinct CDR3 sequences, about 20% detected once. This same sample was also part of a study on T cells expressing NK-cell markers.

The sequenced sample consisted of CD4+ T cells sorted from blood. All receptors derive from a woman in her late teens or twenties in good health.

This clonotype was detected a few times. The V and J genes are TRBV20-1 and TRBJ1-1, with D possibly being TRBD1 (5 bases). Looked up from germline, CDR1 is DFQATT and CDR2 is SNEGSKA (reference sequence). The ends were cut back, 0 bases at V and 4 bases at J, with 15 bases in the middle. This CDR3 region has 15 residues. The CDR3 reads CSARDAGGGGTEAFF. CDR3 nucleotides: TGCAGTGCTAGAGATGCCGGTGGGGGAGGCACTGAAGCTTTCTTT.

This clonotype appeared a few times. The V call is TRBV7-9, the J call TRBJ2-5; 8 bases align to TRBD1. V dropped 7 bases and J dropped 4; count of bases not matched to a gene: 5. Germline V gene data show CDR1 as SEHNR and CDR2 as FQNEAQ (reference sequence). The CDR3 loop spans 13 amino acids. CDR3 in amino acids: CASNPGGGETQYF. CDR3 nucleotides: TGTGCCAGCAACCCAGGGGGCGGAGAGACCCAGTACTTC.

The CDR3 DNA reads as TGCAGTGCTAGAGATGGGACTAGCGGGATGTACAATGAGCAGTTCTTC. Its protein product is CSARDGTSGMYNEQFF. The chain uses TRBV20-1 and TRBJ2-1; 13 nucleotides align to TRBD2. The CDR3 is 16 residues long. Trimming at V came to 0 bases and at J to 4 bases, leaving 3 bases not matched to a gene. Germline V gene data show CDR1 as DFQATT and CDR2 as SNEGSKA (reference sequence).

Many counts were recorded for this clonotype. The rearrangement links TRBV21-1 to TRBJ2-7. TRBV21-1 is annotated as a pseudogene. The CDR3 is 11 residues long. This CDR3 reads CASSKDYEQYF. The CDR3 region has the DNA TGTGCCAGCAGCAAAGACTACGAGCAGTACTTC.

V usage is TRBV9 and J usage is TRBJ2-2; maybe TRBD2 (6 bases). The CDR3 totals 15 residues. Trimming stripped 2 bases from V and 3 bases from J, with 11 bases between. Germline CDR1 and CDR2: SGDLS and YYNGEE. CDR3 sequence (DNA): TGTGCCAGCAGCGTTCGGGGGAGAGACACCGGGGAGCTGTTTTTT. Translated, it gives CASSVRGRDTGELFF.

This clonotype was seen more than once but under ten times. This sequence joins TRBV24-1 and TRBJ2-1; D call uncertain. CDR1 is KGHDR, CDR2 SFDVKD, per germline. The V end lost 9 bases, the J end lost 10 bases, and 15 bases lay between the germline ends. CDR3 length equals 12 residues. In DNA, the CDR3 is TGTGCCACCCGAGGCTTTGGTGGGGAGCAGTTCTTC. This encodes CATRGFGGEQFF.

This clonotype occurred a few times. The chain is built from TRBV20-1 and TRBJ2-7, with 11 positions matching TRBD2. CDR1 and CDR2 (germline): DFQATT, SNEGSKA (reference sequence). The ends lost 0 bases at V and 6 bases at J; junction bases unmatched: 7. The CDR3 has 15 amino acids. CDR3 residues: CSARDMRLAGIEQYF. Written as DNA, the CDR3 is TGCAGTGCTAGAGATATGAGACTAGCGGGAATCGAGCAGTACTTC.

This clonotype turned up a few times. V and J are TRBV7-9 and TRBJ1-5, with D unclear. V was cut by 1 base and J by 0 bases, with 7 bases left in between. The CDR3 loop spans 15 amino acids. Germline CDR1 is SEHNR and CDR2 is FQNEAQ (reference sequence). The CDR3 DNA reads as TGTGCCAGCAGCTTAGAACAGTCTAGCAATCAGCCCCAGCATTTT. Protein sequence: CASSLEQSSNQPQHF.

The chain uses TRBV5-1 and TRBJ2-4; 12 nucleotides line up with TRBD2. This CDR3 comprises 17 residues. The germline V gene encodes CDR1 SGHRS and CDR2 YFSETQ. Trimming cost V 4 bases and J 0 bases; bases outside gene matches: 5. The CDR3 protein is CASSRTSGVLAKNIQYF. Here the CDR3 DNA reads TGCGCCAGCAGCCGGACTAGCGGGGTCCTAGCCAAAAACATTCAGTACTTC.

This clonotype has just a few counts. The CDR3 coding sequence is TGTGCCAGCAGCTTAAGACAGGGTGGCTCCTACAATGAGCAGTTCTTC. It encodes CASSLRQGGSYNEQFF. The chain employs TRBV7-9 and TRBJ2-1; 7 nucleotides match TRBD1. The length of the CDR3 is 16 residues. Germline V gene lookup returns CDR1 SEHNR and CDR2 FQNEAQ (reference sequence). The J segment lost 0 bases and the V segment lost 2 bases, leaving 4 bases of the junction unmatched. Looking up the rest from reference TRBV7-9 and TRBJ2-1 gives the full variable domain: DTGVSQNPRHKITKRGQNVTFRCDPISEHNRLYWYRQTLGQGPEFLTYFQNEAQLEKSRLLSDRFSAERPKGSFSTLEIQRTEQGDSAMYLCASSLRQGGSYNEQFFGPGTRLTVL.

This clonotype showed up just a few times. V is TRBV10-3 and J is TRBJ2-1, with D perhaps TRBD2 (5 bases). The CDR3 loop spans 15 amino acids. Trimming pared 3 bases from V and 6 bases from J, leaving 15 bases between. Germline assignment: CDR1 ENHRY and CDR2 SYGVKD. The CDR3 DNA is TGTGCCATCAGTGACGCGGGCCGGATCAGCAATGAGCAGTTCTTC. This sequence encodes CAISDAGRISNEQFF.

The chain couples TRBV4-3 to TRBJ2-3, with 8 bases matching TRBD2. Trimming at V came to 0 bases and at J to 6 bases, leaving 5 bases not matched to a gene. The V gene's germline CDR1 is LGHNA and CDR2 YSLEER. CDR3 length equals 15 residues. The CDR3 protein is CASSQDSGVGDTQYF. For the CDR3, the DNA is TGCGCCAGCAGCCAAGATAGCGGGGTGGGCGATACGCAGTATTTT.

The rearrangement joins TRBV20-1 to TRBJ2-5; 10 nucleotides line up with TRBD2. The germline CDR1 and CDR2 sequences are DFQATT and SNEGSKA (reference sequence). Unmatched junction bases numbered 10, after V lost 3 bases and J lost 6 bases. CDR3 length: 15 residues. CDR3 sequence (DNA): TGCAGTGCTAGTGTTAGCGGGGGGCCGTCCCAGACCCAGTACTTC. Translated, it gives CSASVSGGPSQTQYF.

This clonotype was seen more than once but under ten times. This chain connects TRBV27 to TRBJ2-3, with a tentative D call TRBD2 (5 bases). V lost 4 bases and J lost 2, with 7 bases in between. The CDR3 contains 13 residues. CDR1 MNHEY and CDR2 SMNVEV come from the germline V gene (reference sequence). The CDR3 here is CASSWETTDTQYF. Written as DNA, the CDR3 is TGTGCCAGCAGTTGGGAGACCACAGATACGCAGTATTTT.

This clonotype was detected many times. The rearrangement links TRBV29-1 to TRBJ2-3; no clear D gene. This CDR3 is 11 amino acids long. The germline V and J ends were trimmed by 2 bases and 3 bases, with 3 bases remaining between them. Germline V CDR1 and CDR2: SQVTM, ANQGSEA. The CDR3 DNA reads TGCAGCGTTGAAACGACAGATACGCAGTATTTT. Translating it yields CSVETTDTQYF.

This clonotype was counted only a few times. The chain carries TRBV10-3 and TRBJ2-7, with D unresolved. The CDR3 totals 14 residues. Trimming shortened V by 5 bases and J by 5 bases, and 16 bases separated the two germline ends. Germline V gene data show CDR1 as ENHRY and CDR2 as SYGVKD. CDR3: CAISNTALADEQYF. The DNA of the CDR3 is TGTGCCATCAGTAACACAGCGTTGGCAGACGAGCAGTACTTC.

This CDR3 reads CASSARSGASDTQYF. CDR3 in DNA: TGTGCCAGCAGTGCGCGGTCGGGGGCCTCAGATACGCAGTATTTT. V and J are TRBV25-1 and TRBJ2-3; the D gene could be TRBD1 or TRBD2 (6 bases each). The CDR3 is 15 amino acids. Deletions cut 4 bases from V and 4 bases from J, with 15 bases between. CDR1 and CDR2 (germline): MGHDK, SYGVNS.

A remark on this clonotype: One end of the junction does not line up with germline, which may come from a read error. V and J are TRBV20-1 and TRBJ2-7; 9 bases are a match to TRBD2. This CDR3 comprises 16 residues. Germline V gene data show CDR1 as DFQATT and CDR2 as SNEGSKA (reference sequence). CDR3 nucleotide sequence: TGCTGTGCTAGAGATCTTGGCGGGAGGGACCCCTACGAGCAGTACTTC. Amino acids: CCARDLGGRDPYEQYF.

This clonotype was counted a few times. The genes are TRBV5-6 and TRBJ2-1; a weak D match, TRBD1 (6 bases). Germline lookup yields CDR1 SGHDT and CDR2 YYEEEE. The CDR3 covers 15 residues. V was clipped by 6 bases and J by 0 bases, with 13 bases between them. In nucleotides, the CDR3 is TGTGCCAGCATCCGGACAGATCTCTCCTACAATGAGCAGTTCTTC. Protein product: CASIRTDLSYNEQFF.